The T cell receptor (beta chain) described here comes from a study of blood T cell repertoires in COVID-19. Study-wide context: Samples came from the United States, Italy and Spain, spanning acute and convalescent COVID-19. Sample material is recorded as cDNA or gDNA derived from T cells, B-cell-depleted T cells, or PBMCs.

CDR1 MNHEY and CDR2 SVGEGT come from the germline V gene. Unmatched junction bases numbered 9, after V lost 2 bases and J lost 7 bases. The CDR3 length is 17 residues. Under the authors' procedure: Using reference gene primer amplification, nucleated cell counts were estimated. Produced via immunoSEQ multiplex PCR; TCRdb's table is partial and in-frame only. V, J and clone size reflect that table, while D and trimming were determined from the DNA. The data contain about 150,000 clones, more than 65% of them singletons. The receptor was derived from a woman aged 50 to 60 with acute or convalescent COVID-19. Material for sequencing was peripheral blood. This chain uses TRBV6-2 or TRBV6-3 with TRBJ2-3; 13 bases are a match to TRBD2. CDR3 protein: CASSYPTTSGGMYTQYF. For the CDR3, the DNA is TGTGCCAGCAGTTACCCTACGACTAGCGGGGGGATGTATACGCAGTATTTT.